The clone carrying this T cell receptor (beta chain) was detected only a few times. These data are taken from a study of blood T cell repertoires in COVID-19. Across the whole study: The samples span acute and convalescent COVID-19 from the United States, Italy and Spain. Nucleic acid was either cDNA or gDNA, and it came from T cells, B-cell-depleted T cells, or PBMCs.

Per the authors' pipeline: Amplification with reference gene primers provided the estimates of nucleated cell counts. Only in-frame clones appear in the TCRdb table, and some are missing; sequencing was by immunoSEQ multiplex PCR. V and J calls and clone size come straight from that table; D and trimming were deduced from the DNA. The table shows more than 110,000 clones, with approximately 80% occurring only once. The CDR3 has 14 amino acids. V lost 0 bases and J lost 5, with 11 bases in between. Per germline, CDR1 SGHRS and CDR2 YFSETQ. The chain combines TRBV5-1 with TRBJ1-1; no reliable D call. The specimen sequenced was peripheral blood. The sequence was obtained from a human donor in a cohort sampled during active COVID-19. The CDR3 coding sequence is TGCGCCAGCAGCTTGGAAGACTTTGGGACTGAAGCTTTCTTT. Protein sequence: CASSLEDFGTEAFF.